Sequencing of this T cell receptor beta chain was carried out in a study of CD8+ T cells in alopecia areata. General study findings and limits: Because one nonresponder was included, the link of baseline CD8+ expansion to response is considered uncertain.

A remark on this clone: Its antigen remains unknown.

Isolated RNA was reverse transcribed into cDNA used as the sequencing template. Sequencing used immunoSEQ multiplex PCR; TCRdb keeps in-frame clones, though not all of them. The profile shows approximately 210,000 clones, approximately 67% of them singletons. Treatment defined: oral pan-JAK inhibitor, 5-10 mg twice daily. Alopecia areata patients gave lesional scalp punch biopsies and peripheral blood samples. The germline CDR1 and CDR2 sequences are MNHNS and SASEGT. The V gene lost 5 bases and the J gene lost 13 bases, with 12 bases spanning the gap. This CDR3 has 11 amino acids. Sequencing was performed on CD4+ T cells sorted from blood, taken at approximately week 50, from a patient treated with tofacitinib. This clonotype originated in a human donor with alopecia areata. The V and J genes are TRBV6-1 and TRBJ2-4; D is uncertain. CDR3 protein: CASSSSLNQYF. DNA for the CDR3: TGTGCCAGCAGTAGCTCACTCAACCAGTACTTC.